The following is a TCR beta chain sequence with its context. The target antigen is unknown. This sample was included in a study of PD-1 blockade in classical Hodgkin lymphoma. Study-level results: The diversity seen at baseline in complete responders resembled that of newly diagnosed patients. Some patients started nivolumab under 1 year after ASCT, and they were excluded.

The CDR3 has 15 residues. V dropped 4 bases and J dropped 0 bases, with 9 bases sitting between them. CDR1 KGHSH and CDR2 LQKENI come from the germline V gene. Each of the patients experienced relapse following autologous stem cell transplantation, and their brentuximab vedotin exposure differed. Method: immunoSEQ multiplex PCR; TCRdb's copy keeps in-frame clones and lacks some. The sample includes 75,000 to 100,000 clones, roughly 88% of them seen just once. The V gene is TRBV18, the J gene TRBJ1-4; tentative D call: TRBD1 (6 bases). The TCR comes from a human donor with classical Hodgkin lymphoma. The input for sequencing was peripheral blood mononuclear cells (PBMCs), taken at baseline. As DNA, the CDR3 is TGTGCCAGCTCACGGGACACAACAACTAATGAAAAACTGTTTTTT. It specifies CASSRDTTTNEKLFF.